This TCR beta chain was found in a study of shared clonotypes between healthy human individuals. Study-wide points: Genetic and exposure-history diversity was limited by the few donors. Sampling included only blood; tissue repertoires likely differ.

With regard to this clone: Its antigen is unidentified.

Unsorted PBMC DNA underwent sequencing on ten immunoSEQ deep assay plates. The data were produced by immunoSEQ multiplex PCR, yet TCRdb's version contains in-frame clones alone and is incomplete. The sample lists around 450,000 clones; roughly 80% were seen once. Healthy HIV-negative adults without recent acute infections or vaccinations served as donors. Trimming removed 4 bases from V and 0 bases from J, with 12 bases in between. From germline, CDR1 is SGHDN and CDR2 FVKESK. The CDR3 covers 15 residues. The chain recombines TRBV14 with TRBJ1-1, with D perhaps matching TRBD1 (5 bases). The specimen was PBMCs. This receptor was taken from a woman aged 40 to 55 in good health. Some clones in this sample may be carry-over from other donors' samples. The CDR3 loop reads CASSPFTGVNTEAFF. CDR3 DNA: TGTGCCAGCAGCCCTTTCACAGGTGTGAACACTGAAGCTTTCTTT.